The 13 T cell receptor beta chains listed next were all sequenced from one sample in a study of shared clonotypes between healthy human individuals. Sequenced by immunoSEQ multiplex PCR; TCRdb stores in-frame clones only, minus some. This sample has 490,000 or so clones, with 70% to 85% found just once. Material: PBMCs. The receptors shown here come from a woman aged 40 to 50 in good health. Some clones in this sample may be carry-over from other donors' samples.

The chain combines TRBV10-2 with TRBJ2-7, with D possibly being TRBD1 (7 bases). Between the trimmed V and J ends, which lost 4 bases and 3 bases, there was a span of 13 bases. CDR1 is WSHSY and CDR2 is SAAADI in the germline V gene. This CDR3 is built from 14 residues. CDR3 sequence (DNA): TGCGCCAGCAGTGGTGGGCAGGGGGGCTACGAGCAGTACTTC. Translated, it gives CASSGGQGGYEQYF.

The chain uses TRBV11-1 and TRBJ2-7; 9 bases are shared with TRBD1. The CDR3 covers 13 residues. Germline V gene data show CDR1 as SGHAT and CDR2 as FQDESV (reference sequence). With 5 bases clipped from V and 3 bases from J, the junction kept 2 bases outside the gene matches. In DNA, the CDR3 is TGTGCCAGCAGCCTGGACAGGGGCTACGAGCAGTACTTC. This codes for CASSLDRGYEQYF.

The V call is TRBV7-9, the J call TRBJ2-1; a weak D match, TRBD1 (5 bases). The CDR3 loop spans 12 amino acids. V lost 5 bases and J 10 bases, leaving 12 bases between the germline ends. The V gene's germline CDR1 is SEHNR and CDR2 FQNEAQ (reference sequence). The CDR3 loop reads CASSHDSREQFF. CDR3 coding DNA: TGTGCCAGCAGCCATGACAGCCGAGAGCAGTTCTTC. The full variable domain, completed using reference TRBV7-9 and TRBJ2-1, is DTGVSQNPRHKITKRGQNVTFRCDPISEHNRLYWYRQTLGQGPEFLTYFQNEAQLEKSRLLSDRFSAERPKGSFSTLEIQRTEQGDSAMYLCASSHDSREQFFGPGTRLTVL.

The rearrangement uses TRBV6-7 and TRBJ1-3; TRBD1 agrees at 7 bases. TRBV6-7 qualifies as an ORF whose function is uncertain. CDR3 length: 16 residues. The V and J ends lost 0 bases and 0 bases, in that order; junction bases with no gene match: 2. The chain's CDR3 is CASSYSDRRSGNTIYF. The CDR3 bases are TGTGCCAGCAGTTACTCGGACAGGCGCTCTGGAAACACCATATATTTT.

The V call is TRBV9, the J call TRBJ2-5; weak D call: TRBD2 (6 bases). The CDR3 consists of 15 residues. Trimming stripped 1 base from V and 5 bases from J, with 15 bases between. The germline V gene encodes CDR1 SGDLS and CDR2 YYNGEE. CDR3 amino acids: CASSVTAAGYETQYF. The CDR3 bases are TGTGCCAGCAGCGTAACCGCCGCGGGGTATGAGACCCAGTACTTC. Complete variable domain (other parts from reference TRBV9 and TRBJ2-5): DSGVTQTPKHLITATGQRVTLRCSPRSGDLSVYWYQQSLDQGLQFLIQYYNGEERAKGNILERFSAQQFPDLHSELNLSSLELGDSALYFCASSVTAAGYETQYFGPGTRLLVL.

By share, this clone counts as large. Other DNA sequences within the sample encode an identical CDR3. This chain connects TRBV27 to TRBJ2-1, with D unresolved. V lost 5 bases and J lost 9, with 11 bases in between. From germline, CDR1 is MNHEY and CDR2 SMNVEV (reference sequence). The CDR3 has 12 amino acids. The CDR3 coding sequence is TGTGCCAGCAGTATCGGTCTGGGTGAGCAGTTCTTC. Translating gives CASSIGLGEQFF.

The genes are TRBV7-6 and TRBJ2-7; D possibly corresponds to TRBD2 (6 bases). The CDR3 sequence is 15 residues long. V was clipped by 1 base and J by 2 bases, with 12 bases between them. Germline CDR1 SGHVS, CDR2 FNYEAQ. CDR3 amino acids: CASSLGVGLAYEQYF. CDR3 sequence (DNA): TGTGCCAGCAGCTTAGGGGTGGGACTTGCCTACGAGCAGTACTTC.

V gene TRBV5-1 combines with J gene TRBJ1-1; D remains unclear. Trimming stripped 0 bases from V and 0 bases from J, with 6 bases between. The germline gives CDR1 SGHRS, CDR2 YFSETQ. CDR3 size: 14 residues. DNA for the CDR3: TGCGCCAGCAGCTTGGACAGCTTGAACACTGAAGCTTTCTTT. As protein: CASSLDSLNTEAFF.

This sequence joins TRBV6-6 and TRBJ2-5, with TRBD1 identical over 11 bases. V lost 2 bases to trimming and J lost 5 bases; unmatched junction nucleotides: 1. Germline-derived CDR1 and CDR2 are MNHNY and SVGAGI (reference sequence). This CDR3 region has 14 residues. The CDR3 DNA reads TGTGCCAGCAGTTACCGGGACAGGGGGGAGACCCAGTACTTC. Amino acids: CASSYRDRGETQYF.

V usage is TRBV7-2 and J usage is TRBJ2-2; a possible D gene is TRBD2 (5 bases). Trimming took 0 bases from V and 1 from J, leaving 9 bases between them. Germline V gene sequence: CDR1 SGHTA, CDR2 FQGNSA. The CDR3 runs 16 residues. CDR3 region: CASSLAGNLNTGELFF. The DNA for the CDR3 is TGTGCCAGCAGCTTAGCCGGGAACCTGAACACCGGGGAGCTGTTTTTT.

For this clone: This may be a read error: a much more frequent sequence differs by one nucleotide. Other DNA sequences within the sample encode an identical CDR3. The rearrangement joins TRBV28 to TRBJ1-2; D might be TRBD1 (6 bases). V was clipped by 6 bases and J by 8 bases, with 10 bases between them. Germline CDR1 and CDR2: MDHEN and SYDVKM. This CDR3 has 11 residues. The CDR3 reads CASSQDRGYTF. Written as DNA, the CDR3 is TGTGCCAGCAGCCAAGACAGGGGCTACACCTTC.

J is TRBJ2-4 and V is TRBV28; D is ambiguous. The CDR3 loop spans 13 amino acids. Germline V lookup: CDR1 MDHEN, CDR2 SYDVKM. Trimming stripped 3 bases from V and 5 bases from J, with 8 bases between. CDR3: CASSFPLENIQYF. CDR3 coding DNA: TGTGCCAGCAGTTTCCCCTTAGAAAACATTCAGTACTTC.

The CDR3 protein is CASKGNRRGREQYF. CDR3 nucleotides: TGTGCCAGCAAGGGAAACAGGAGGGGACGGGAGCAGTACTTC. The V call is TRBV2, the J call TRBJ2-7, with a possible D match to TRBD2 (6 bases). Germline CDR1 and CDR2: SNHLY and FYNNEI. V was cut by 7 bases and J by 7 bases, with 20 bases left in between. This CDR3 has 14 residues.